This TCR beta chain came from a study of cytomegalovirus exposure and HLA in healthy donors. The CDR3 loop spans 15 amino acids. The ends were cut back, 4 bases at V and 3 bases at J, with 16 bases in the middle. Germline V gene lookup returns CDR1 SGDLS and CDR2 YYNGEE. PCR employed 60 Vbeta and 13 Jbeta primers. TCRdb's table, derived via immunoSEQ multiplex PCR, lists solely in-frame clones and lacks some. In the table there are 100,000 to 150,000 clones, approximately 80% of which are singletons. Sequenced: PBMCs. V gene TRBV9 combines with J gene TRBJ1-1; D unresolved. This receptor was identified in a man between 18 and 29 years old in good health and CMV-seronegative. Here the CDR3 reads CASSPRGEGYTEAFF. The CDR3 bases are TGTGCCAGCAGCCCCCGAGGTGAAGGATACACTGAAGCTTTCTTT.